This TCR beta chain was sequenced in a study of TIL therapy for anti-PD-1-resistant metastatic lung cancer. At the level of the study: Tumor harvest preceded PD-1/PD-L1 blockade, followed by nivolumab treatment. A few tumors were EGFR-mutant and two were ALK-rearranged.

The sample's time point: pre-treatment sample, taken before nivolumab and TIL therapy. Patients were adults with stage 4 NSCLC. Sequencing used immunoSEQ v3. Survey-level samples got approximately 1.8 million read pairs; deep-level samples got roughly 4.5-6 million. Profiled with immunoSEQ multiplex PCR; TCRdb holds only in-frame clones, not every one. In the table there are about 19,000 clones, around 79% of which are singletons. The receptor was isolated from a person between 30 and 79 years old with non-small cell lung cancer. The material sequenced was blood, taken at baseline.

The DNA of the CDR3 is TGTGCCAGCAGCTTCTTAGAAGCTTTCTTT. It encodes CASSFLEAFF. The chain recombines TRBV7-9 with TRBJ1-1, with no clear D. CDR1 and CDR2 from the germline V gene are SEHNR and FQNEAQ (reference sequence). Trimming removed 3 bases from V and 8 bases from J, with 4 bases in between. This CDR3 is 10 amino acids long.